This T cell receptor (beta chain) was profiled in a study of T cell responses to AZD1222 COVID-19 vaccine. Overall study results and limits: Elevations in Spike-specific TCR breadth and depth followed administration of two AZD1222 doses. Vaccine-associated CD4 TCRs ranged over spike, dominating at 160-218 and 743-854. Just a handful of people given AZD1222 tested seropositive at baseline. Donors in the cohort were predominantly white British and more often female, and clonal diversity was possibly underestimated.

CDR1 LGHDT and CDR2 YNNKEL come from the germline V gene (reference sequence). The V end was cut by 3 bases, the J end by 2 bases, with 13 bases between. This CDR3 has 16 residues. Turning to this clone: The antigen is undetermined.

Sequenced by immunoSEQ multiplex PCR; TCRdb stores in-frame clones only, minus some. This sample has about 270,000 clones, with about 94% found just once. The specimen was peripheral blood, collected 28 days after the second AZD1222 dose. V gene TRBV3-1 (or the pseudogene TRBV3-2) combines with J gene TRBJ2-2; weak D call: TRBD1 (5 bases). The TCR was taken from an adult who received the AZD1222 COVID-19 vaccine. The CDR3 sequence is CASSQFLTANTGELFF. The CDR3 region has the DNA TGTGCCAGCAGCCAGTTCTTGACAGCCAACACCGGGGAGCTGTTTTTT.